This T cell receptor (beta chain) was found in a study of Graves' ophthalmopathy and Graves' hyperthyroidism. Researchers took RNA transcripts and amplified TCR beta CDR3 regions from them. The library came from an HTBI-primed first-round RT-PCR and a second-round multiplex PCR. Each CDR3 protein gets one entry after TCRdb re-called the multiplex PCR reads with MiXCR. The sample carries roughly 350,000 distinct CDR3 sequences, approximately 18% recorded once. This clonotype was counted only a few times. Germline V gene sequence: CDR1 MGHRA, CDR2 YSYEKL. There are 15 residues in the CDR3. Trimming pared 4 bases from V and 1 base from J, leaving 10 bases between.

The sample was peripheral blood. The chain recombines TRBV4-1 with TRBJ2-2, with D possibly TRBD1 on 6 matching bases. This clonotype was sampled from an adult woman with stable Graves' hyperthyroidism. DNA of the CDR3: TGCGCCAGCAGCCCCTCGACAGGGAACACCGGGGAGCTGTTTTTT. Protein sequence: CASSPSTGNTGELFF.